This T cell receptor beta chain was profiled in a study of T cell repertoires in cytomegalovirus infection. The table lists this clonotype with a few counts. Its antigen is undetermined. There are 16 residues in the CDR3. The germline gives CDR1 SGHTA, CDR2 FQGTGA. V lost 0 bases, J lost 7 bases, and 6 bases stayed unmatched. MiXCR was run by TCRdb on the reads, yielding one entry per CDR3 protein. The data hold about 340,000 distinct CDR3 sequences, with 25% to 30% observed a single time. The receptor was isolated from a human donor in good health (CMV status not recorded). Some clones in this sample may be carry-over from other donors' samples. The chain is built from TRBV7-3 and TRBJ1-6; TRBD1 agrees at 7 bases. Sequencing used cultured PBMCs, obtained from culture after CMV antigen stimulation. CDR3 sequence reads: CASSLTGGLKNSPLHF. The CDR3 region has the DNA TGTGCCAGCAGCTTAACAGGGGGCCTAAAAAATTCACCCCTCCACTTT.